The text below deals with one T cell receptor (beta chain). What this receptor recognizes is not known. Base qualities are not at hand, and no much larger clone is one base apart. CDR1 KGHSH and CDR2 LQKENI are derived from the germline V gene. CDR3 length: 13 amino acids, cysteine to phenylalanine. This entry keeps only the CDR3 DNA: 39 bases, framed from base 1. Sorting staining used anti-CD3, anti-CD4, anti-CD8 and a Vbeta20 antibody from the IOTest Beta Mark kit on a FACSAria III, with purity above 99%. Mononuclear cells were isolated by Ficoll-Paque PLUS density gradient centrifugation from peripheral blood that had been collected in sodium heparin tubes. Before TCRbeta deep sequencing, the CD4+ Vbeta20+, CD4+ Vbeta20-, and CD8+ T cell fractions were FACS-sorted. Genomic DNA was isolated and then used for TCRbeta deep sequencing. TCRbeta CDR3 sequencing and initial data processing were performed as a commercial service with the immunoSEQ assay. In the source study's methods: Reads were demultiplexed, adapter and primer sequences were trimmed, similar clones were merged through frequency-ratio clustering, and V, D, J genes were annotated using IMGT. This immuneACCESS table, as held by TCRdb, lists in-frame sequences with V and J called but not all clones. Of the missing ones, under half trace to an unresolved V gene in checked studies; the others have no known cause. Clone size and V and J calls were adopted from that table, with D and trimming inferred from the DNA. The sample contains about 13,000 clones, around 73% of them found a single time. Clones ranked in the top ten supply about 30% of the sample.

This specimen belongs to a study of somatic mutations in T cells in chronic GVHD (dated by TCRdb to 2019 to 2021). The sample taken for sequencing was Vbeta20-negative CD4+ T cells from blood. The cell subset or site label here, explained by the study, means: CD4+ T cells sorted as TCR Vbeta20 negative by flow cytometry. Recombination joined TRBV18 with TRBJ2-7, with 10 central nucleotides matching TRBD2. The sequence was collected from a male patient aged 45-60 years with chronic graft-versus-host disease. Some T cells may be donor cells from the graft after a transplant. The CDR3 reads CATGLAVDYEQYF. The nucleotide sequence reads TGTGCGACCGGACTAGCGGTGGACTACGAGCAGTACTTC.